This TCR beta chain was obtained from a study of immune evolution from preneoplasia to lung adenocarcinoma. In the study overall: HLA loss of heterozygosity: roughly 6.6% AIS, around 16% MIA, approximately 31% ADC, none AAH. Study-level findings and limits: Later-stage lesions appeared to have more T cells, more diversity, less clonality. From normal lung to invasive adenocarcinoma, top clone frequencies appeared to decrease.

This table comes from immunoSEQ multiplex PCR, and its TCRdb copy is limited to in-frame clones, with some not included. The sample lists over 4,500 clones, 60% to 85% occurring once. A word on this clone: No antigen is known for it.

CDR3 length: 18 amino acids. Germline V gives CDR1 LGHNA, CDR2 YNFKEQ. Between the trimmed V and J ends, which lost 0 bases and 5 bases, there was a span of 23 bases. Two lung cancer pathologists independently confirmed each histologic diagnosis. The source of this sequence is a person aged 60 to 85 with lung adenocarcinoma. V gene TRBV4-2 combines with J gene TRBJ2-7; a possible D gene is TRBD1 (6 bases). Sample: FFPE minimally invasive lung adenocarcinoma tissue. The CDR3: CASSQDLGQGRGYDEQYF. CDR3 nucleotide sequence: TGTGCCAGCAGCCAAGATTTGGGGCAGGGGCGCGGATACGACGAGCAGTACTTC.